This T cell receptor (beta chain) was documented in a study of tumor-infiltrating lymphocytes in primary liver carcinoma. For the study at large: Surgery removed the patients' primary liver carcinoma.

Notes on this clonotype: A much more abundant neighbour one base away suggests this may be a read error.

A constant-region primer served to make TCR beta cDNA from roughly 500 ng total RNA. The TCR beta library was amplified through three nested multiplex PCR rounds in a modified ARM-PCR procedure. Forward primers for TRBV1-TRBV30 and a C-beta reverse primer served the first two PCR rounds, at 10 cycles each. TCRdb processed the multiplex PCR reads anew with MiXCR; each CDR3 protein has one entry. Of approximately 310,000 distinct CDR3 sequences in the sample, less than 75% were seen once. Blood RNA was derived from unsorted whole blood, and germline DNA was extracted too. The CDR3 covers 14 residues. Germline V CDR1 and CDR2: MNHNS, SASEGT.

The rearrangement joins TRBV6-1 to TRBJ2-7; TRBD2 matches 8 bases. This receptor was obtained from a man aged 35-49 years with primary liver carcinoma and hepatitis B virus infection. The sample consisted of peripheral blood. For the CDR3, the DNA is TGTGTCAGCAGTGTAATAGCGGGGCTATACGAGCAGTACTTC. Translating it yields CVSSVIAGLYEQYF.